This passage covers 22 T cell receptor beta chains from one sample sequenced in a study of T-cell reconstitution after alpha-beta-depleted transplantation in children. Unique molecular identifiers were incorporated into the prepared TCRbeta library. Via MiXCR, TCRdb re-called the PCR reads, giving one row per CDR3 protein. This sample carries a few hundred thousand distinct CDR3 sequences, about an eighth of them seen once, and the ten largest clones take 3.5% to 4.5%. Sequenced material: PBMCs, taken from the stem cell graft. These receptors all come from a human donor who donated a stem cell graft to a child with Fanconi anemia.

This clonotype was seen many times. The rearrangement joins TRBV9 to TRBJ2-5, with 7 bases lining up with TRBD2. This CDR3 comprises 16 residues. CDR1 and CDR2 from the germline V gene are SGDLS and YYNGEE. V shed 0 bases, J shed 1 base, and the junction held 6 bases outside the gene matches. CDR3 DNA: TGTGCCAGCAGCGTAGACAGCGGGGTTAGCCAAGAGACCCAGTACTTC. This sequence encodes CASSVDSGVSQETQYF.

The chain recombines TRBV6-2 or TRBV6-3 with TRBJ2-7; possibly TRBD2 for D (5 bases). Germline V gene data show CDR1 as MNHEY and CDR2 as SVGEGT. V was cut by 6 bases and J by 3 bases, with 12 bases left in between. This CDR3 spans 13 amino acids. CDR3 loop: CASRPSRSYEQYF. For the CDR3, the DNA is TGTGCCAGCAGGCCTAGCAGGAGCTACGAGCAGTACTTC.

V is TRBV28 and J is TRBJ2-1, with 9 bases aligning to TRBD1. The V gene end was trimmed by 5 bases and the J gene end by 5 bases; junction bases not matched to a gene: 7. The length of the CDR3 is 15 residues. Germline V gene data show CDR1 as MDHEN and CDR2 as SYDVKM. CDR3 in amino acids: CASSHSGTGNNEQFF. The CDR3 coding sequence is TGTGCCAGCAGTCACTCCGGGACAGGGAACAATGAGCAGTTCTTC.

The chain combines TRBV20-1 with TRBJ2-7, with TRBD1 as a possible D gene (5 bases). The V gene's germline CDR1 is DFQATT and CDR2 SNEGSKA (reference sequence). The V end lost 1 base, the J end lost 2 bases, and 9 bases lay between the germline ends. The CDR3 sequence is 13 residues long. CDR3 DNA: TGCAGTGCTAGAGGGACAAACACCTACGAGCAGTACGTC. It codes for CSARGTNTYEQYV.

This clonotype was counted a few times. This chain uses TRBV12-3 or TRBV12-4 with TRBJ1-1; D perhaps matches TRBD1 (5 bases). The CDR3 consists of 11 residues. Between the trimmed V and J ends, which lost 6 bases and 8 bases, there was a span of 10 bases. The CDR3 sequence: CASSTTAEAFF. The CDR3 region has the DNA TGTGCCAGCAGCACGACAGCAGAAGCTTTCTTT.

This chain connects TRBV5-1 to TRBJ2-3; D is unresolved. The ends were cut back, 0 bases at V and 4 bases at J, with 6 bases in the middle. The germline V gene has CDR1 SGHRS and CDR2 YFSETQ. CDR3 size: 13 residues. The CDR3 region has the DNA TGCGCCAGCAGCTTGGAGTATCCAGATACGCAGTATTTT. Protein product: CASSLEYPDTQYF.

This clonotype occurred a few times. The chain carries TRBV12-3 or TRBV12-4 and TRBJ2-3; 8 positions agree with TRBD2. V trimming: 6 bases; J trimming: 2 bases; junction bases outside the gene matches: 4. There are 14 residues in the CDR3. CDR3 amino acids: CASRVAGSTDTQYF. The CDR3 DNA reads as TGTGCCAGCAGGGTAGCGGGGTCCACAGATACGCAGTATTTT.

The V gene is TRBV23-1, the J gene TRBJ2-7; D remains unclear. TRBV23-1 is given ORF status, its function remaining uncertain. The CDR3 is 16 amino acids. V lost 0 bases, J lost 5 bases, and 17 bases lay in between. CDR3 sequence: CASSQSLRYSINEQYF. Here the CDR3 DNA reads TGCGCCAGCAGTCAATCCCTGAGATATTCGATTAACGAGCAGTACTTC.

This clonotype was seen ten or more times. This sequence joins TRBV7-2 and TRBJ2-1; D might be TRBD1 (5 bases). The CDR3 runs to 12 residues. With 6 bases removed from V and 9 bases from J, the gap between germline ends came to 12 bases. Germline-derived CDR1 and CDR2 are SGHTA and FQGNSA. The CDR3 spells CASSLRGLEQFF. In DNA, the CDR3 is TGTGCCAGCAGTTTAAGGGGTCTTGAGCAGTTCTTC.

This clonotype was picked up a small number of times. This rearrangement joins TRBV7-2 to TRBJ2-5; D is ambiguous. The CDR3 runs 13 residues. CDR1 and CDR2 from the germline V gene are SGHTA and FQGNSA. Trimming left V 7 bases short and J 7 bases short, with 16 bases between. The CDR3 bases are TGTGCCAGCACCACGACTGCCGTGGGGACCCAGTACTTC. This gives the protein CASTTTAVGTQYF.

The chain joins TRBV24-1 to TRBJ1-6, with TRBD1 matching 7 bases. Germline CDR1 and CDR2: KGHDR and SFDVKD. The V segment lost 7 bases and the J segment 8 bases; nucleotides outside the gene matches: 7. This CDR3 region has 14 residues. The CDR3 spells CATSETGRYSPLHF. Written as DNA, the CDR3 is TGTGCCACCAGCGAGACAGGGAGGTATTCACCCCTCCACTTT.

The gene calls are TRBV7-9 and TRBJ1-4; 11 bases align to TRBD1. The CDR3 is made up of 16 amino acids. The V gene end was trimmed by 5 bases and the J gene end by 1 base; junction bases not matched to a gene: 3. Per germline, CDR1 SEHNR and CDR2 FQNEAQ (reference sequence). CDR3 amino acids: CASSPGTGGTNEKLFF. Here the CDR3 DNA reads TGTGCCAGCAGCCCCGGGACAGGGGGAACTAATGAAAAACTGTTTTTT.

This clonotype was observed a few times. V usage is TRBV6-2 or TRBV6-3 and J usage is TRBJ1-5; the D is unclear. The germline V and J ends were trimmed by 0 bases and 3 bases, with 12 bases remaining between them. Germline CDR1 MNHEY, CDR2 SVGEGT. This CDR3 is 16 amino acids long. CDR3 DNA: TGTGCCAGCAGTTACTCACCGGGAATCAACAATCAGCCCCAGCATTTT. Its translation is CASSYSPGINNQPQHF.

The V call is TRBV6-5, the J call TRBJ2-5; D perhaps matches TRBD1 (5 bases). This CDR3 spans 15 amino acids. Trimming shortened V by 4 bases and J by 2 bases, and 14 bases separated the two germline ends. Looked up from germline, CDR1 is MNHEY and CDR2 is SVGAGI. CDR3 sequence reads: CASSSQRTSQETQYF. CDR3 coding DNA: TGTGCCAGCAGTTCACAAAGGACATCTCAAGAGACCCAGTACTTC.

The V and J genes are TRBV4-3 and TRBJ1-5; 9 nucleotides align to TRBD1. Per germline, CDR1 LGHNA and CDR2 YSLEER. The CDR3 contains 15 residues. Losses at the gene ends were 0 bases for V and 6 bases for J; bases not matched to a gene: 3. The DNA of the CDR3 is TGCGCCAGCAGCCAAGAACAGGGGGCCGGTCAGCCCCAGCATTTT. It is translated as CASSQEQGAGQPQHF.

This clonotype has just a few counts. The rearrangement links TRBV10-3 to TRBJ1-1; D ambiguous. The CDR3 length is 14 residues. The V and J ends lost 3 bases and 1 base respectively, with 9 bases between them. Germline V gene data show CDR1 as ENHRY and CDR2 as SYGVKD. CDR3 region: CAISDILGNTEAFF. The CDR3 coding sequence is TGTGCCATCAGTGACATTCTTGGGAACACTGAAGCTTTCTTT.

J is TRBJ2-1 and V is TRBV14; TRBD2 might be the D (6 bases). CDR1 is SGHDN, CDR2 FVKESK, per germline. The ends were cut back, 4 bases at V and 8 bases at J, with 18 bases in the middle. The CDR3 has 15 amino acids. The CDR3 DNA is TGTGCCAGCAGCCTACTGGATCGGGAGTGGGATGAGCAGTTCTTC. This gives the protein CASSLLDREWDEQFF.

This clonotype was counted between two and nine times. CDR3 sequence (DNA): TGCGCCAGCAGCTTGGCGCCGAAGCCCACAGATACGCAGTATTTT. This encodes CASSLAPKPTDTQYF. V usage is TRBV5-1 and J usage is TRBJ2-3; no clear D. The CDR3 consists of 15 residues. The germline V gene has CDR1 SGHRS and CDR2 YFSETQ. Trimming removed 0 bases from V and 2 bases from J, with 10 bases in between.

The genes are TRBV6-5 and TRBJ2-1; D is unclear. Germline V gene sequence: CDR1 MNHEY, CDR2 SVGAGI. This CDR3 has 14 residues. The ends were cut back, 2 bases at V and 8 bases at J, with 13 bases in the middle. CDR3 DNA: TGTGCCAGCAGTTACCCCCAGTCTGGGGATGAGCAGTTCTTC. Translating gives CASSYPQSGDEQFF.

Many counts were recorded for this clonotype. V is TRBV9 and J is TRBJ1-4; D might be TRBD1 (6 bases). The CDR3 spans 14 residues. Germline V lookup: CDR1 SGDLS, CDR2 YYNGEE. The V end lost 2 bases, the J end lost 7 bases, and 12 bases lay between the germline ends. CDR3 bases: TGTGCCAGCAGCGTGGGACAAATAGGTGAAAAACTGTTTTTT. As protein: CASSVGQIGEKLFF. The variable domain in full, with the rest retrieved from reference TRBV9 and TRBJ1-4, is DSGVTQTPKHLITATGQRVTLRCSPRSGDLSVYWYQQSLDQGLQFLIQYYNGEERAKGNILERFSAQQFPDLHSELNLSSLELGDSALYFCASSVGQIGEKLFFGSGTQLSVL.

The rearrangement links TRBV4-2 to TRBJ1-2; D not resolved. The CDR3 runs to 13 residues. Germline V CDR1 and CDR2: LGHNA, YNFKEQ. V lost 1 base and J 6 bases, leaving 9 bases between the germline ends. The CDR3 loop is CASSQGPVNGYTF. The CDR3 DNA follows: TGTGCCAGCAGCCAAGGGCCCGTGAATGGCTACACCTTC.

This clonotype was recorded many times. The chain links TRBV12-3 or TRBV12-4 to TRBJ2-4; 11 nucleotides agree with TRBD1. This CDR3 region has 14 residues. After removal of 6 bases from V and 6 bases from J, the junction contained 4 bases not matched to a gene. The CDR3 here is CASSWTGGRNIQYF. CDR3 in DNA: TGTGCCAGCAGCTGGACAGGGGGCAGAAACATTCAGTACTTC.